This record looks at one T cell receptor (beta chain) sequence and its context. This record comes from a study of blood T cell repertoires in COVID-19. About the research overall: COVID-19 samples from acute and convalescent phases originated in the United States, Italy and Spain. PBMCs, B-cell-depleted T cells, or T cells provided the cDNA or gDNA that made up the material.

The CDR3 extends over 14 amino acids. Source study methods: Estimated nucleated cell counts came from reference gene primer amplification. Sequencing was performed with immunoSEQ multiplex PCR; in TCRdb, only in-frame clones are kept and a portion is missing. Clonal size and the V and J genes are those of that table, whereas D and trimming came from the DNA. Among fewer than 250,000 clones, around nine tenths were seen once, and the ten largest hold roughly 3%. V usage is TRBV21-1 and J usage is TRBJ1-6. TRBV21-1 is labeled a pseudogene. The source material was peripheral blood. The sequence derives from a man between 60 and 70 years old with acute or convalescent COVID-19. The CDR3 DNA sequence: TGTGCCAGCAGCACTAGGCAGTTTAATTCACCCCTCCACTTT. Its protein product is CASSTRQFNSPLHF.